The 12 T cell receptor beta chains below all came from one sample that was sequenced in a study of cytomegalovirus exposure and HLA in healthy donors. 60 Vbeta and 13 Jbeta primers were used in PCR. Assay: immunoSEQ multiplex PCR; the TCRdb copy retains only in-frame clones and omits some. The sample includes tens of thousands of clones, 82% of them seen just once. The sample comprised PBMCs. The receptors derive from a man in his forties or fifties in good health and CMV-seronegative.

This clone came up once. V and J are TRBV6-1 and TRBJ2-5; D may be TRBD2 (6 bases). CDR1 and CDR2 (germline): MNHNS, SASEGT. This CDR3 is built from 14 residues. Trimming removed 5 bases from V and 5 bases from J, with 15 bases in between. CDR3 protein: CASSRDSIGETQYF. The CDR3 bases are TGTGCCAGCAGTCGGGACTCCATCGGGGAGACCCAGTACTTC.

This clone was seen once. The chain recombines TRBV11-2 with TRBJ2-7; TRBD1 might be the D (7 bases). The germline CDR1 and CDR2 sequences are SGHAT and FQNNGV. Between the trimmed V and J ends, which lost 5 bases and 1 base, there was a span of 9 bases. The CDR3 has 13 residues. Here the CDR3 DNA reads TGTGCCAGCAGCGCGGGACAGTCCTACGAGCAGTACTTC. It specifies CASSAGQSYEQYF.

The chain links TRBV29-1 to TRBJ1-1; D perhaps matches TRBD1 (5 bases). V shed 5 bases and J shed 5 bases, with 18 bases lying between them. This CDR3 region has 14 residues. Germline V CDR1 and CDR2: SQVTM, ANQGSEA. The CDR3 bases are TGCAGCGTTCTGGCGGGGGGTGGAGGAACTGAAGCTTTCTTT. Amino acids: CSVLAGGGGTEAFF.

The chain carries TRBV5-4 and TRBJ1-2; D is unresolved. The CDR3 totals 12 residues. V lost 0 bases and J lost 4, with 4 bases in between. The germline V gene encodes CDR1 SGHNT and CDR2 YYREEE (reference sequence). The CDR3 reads CASSLDSYGYTF. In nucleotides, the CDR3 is TGTGCCAGCAGCTTGGACAGCTATGGCTACACCTTC.

The chain's CDR3 is CASSHLTGAGREKLFF. The CDR3, as DNA: TGTGCCAGCAGCCACCTAACAGGGGCCGGGCGGGAAAAACTGTTTTTT. The chain is built from TRBV7-9 and TRBJ1-4; 7 positions match TRBD1. The CDR3 is made up of 16 amino acids. J was trimmed by 8 bases and V by 5 bases; bases with no gene match: 14. Per the germline V gene, CDR1 is SEHNR and CDR2 is FQNEAQ (reference sequence).

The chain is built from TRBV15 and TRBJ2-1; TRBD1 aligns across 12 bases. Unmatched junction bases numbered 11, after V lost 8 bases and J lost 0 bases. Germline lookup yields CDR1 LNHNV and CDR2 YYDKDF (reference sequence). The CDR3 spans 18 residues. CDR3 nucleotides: TGTGCCACCTCCAGGGGGACAGGGGGCGCCGGCTCCTACAATGAGCAGTTCTTC. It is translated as CATSRGTGGAGSYNEQFF. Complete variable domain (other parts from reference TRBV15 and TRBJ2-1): DAMVIQNPRYQVTQFGKPVTLSCSQTLNHNVMYWYQQKSSQAPKLLFHYYDKDFNNEADTPDNFQSRRPNTSFCFLDIRSPGLGDTAMYLCATSRGTGGAGSYNEQFFGPGTRLTVL.

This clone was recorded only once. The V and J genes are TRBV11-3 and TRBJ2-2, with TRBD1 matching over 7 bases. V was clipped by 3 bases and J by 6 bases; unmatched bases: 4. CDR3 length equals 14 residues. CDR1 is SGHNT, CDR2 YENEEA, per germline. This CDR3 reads CASSLNRGSGELFF. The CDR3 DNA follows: TGTGCCAGCAGCTTGAACAGGGGATCCGGGGAGCTGTTTTTT.

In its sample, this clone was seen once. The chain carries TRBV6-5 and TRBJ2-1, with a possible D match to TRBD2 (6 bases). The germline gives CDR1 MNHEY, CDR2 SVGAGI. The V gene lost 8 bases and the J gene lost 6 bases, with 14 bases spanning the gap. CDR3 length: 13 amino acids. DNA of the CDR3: TGTGCCAGCGGACGACGGGAGCTCAATGAGCAGTTCTTC. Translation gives CASGRRELNEQFF.

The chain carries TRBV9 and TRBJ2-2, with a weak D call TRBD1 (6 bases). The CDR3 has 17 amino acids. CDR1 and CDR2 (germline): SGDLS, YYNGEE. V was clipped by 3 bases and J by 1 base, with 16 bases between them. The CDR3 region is CASSAPRDKLNTGELFF. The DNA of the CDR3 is TGTGCCAGCAGCGCCCCTCGGGACAAACTGAACACCGGGGAGCTGTTTTTT.

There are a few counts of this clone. The CDR3: CASRMDRGNTGELFF. The CDR3 coding sequence is TGTGCCAGCAGAATGGACAGGGGGAACACCGGGGAGCTGTTTTTT. This rearrangement joins TRBV2 to TRBJ2-2; 9 bases match TRBD1. The V gene end was trimmed by 6 bases and the J gene end by 1 base; junction bases not matched to a gene: 3. CDR3 length equals 15 residues. CDR1 and CDR2 from the germline V gene are SNHLY and FYNNEI.

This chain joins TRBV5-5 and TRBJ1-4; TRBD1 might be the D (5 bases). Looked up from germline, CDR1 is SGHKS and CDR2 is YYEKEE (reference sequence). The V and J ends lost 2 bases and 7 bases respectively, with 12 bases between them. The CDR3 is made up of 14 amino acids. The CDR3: CASSLGQKIEKLFF. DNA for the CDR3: TGTGCCAGCAGCTTAGGACAAAAGATTGAAAAACTGTTTTTT.

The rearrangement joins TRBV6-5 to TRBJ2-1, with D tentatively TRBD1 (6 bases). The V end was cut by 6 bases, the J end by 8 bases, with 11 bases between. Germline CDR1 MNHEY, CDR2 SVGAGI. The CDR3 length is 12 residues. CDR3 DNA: TGTGCCAGCAGCTCACAGGGAGATGAGCAGTTCTTC. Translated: CASSSQGDEQFF.